This T cell receptor delta chain is from a study of gamma delta lymphoproliferative disorders and STAT genes (dated by TCRdb to 2016 to 2018). Background for the entire study: The LymphoTrack Dx TCRG Assay was used to build gamma-chain libraries from a minimum of 50 ng of genomic DNA. Because no corresponding Invivoscribe delta assay was available, delta-chain libraries were prepared according to the EuroClonality-NGS working group standard operating procedure. Within a larger immunophenotypic and STAT-mutation study, TCR gamma and delta CDR3 repertoires were profiled by deep sequencing in Tgammadelta lymphoproliferative disease patients and healthy controls. A couple of gamma-chain samples and all delta-chain samples were sequenced twice to confirm results.

Compared with germline, V lacks 2 bases and J lacks 0 bases; bases without a gene match: 22. CDR1 and CDR2 are read off the germline V gene as TSWWSYY and QGS. The CDR3 runs 22 amino acids, cysteine and phenylalanine included. CDR3 DNA only is kept here, 66 bases in frame from base 1. Both library methods used multiplex PCR with primers targeting conserved V and J regions of the TCR genes. After purification and pooling, the amplicons were sequenced on an Illumina MiSeq platform. As for the authors' bioinformatics: V(D)J alignment, clonotype assembly and translation were done with MiXCR, while functionality assessment and CDR3 repertoire analyses were done with VDJtools. CDR3 was defined according to IMGT, and analyses were limited to productive sequences using functional genes, with ORF genes and pseudogenes excluded. Identical amino acid CDR3s of major clonotypes (frequency >=5%) were searched for across all patients and controls using a custom Python script. A one-sided non-parametric Wilcoxon test was used to compare clonotype frequencies between patients and controls. Public reads were reanalyzed in TCRdb with CATT, and rows carrying the same DNA were merged afterwards. These V and J calls rely on TCRdb rather than the paper's analysis. The sample table contains about 1,600 delta-chain clones; only one count was recorded for over 1% of them. Roughly three fifths of the sample is in the top ten clones.

TCR sequencing was performed on genomic DNA from peripheral blood mononuclear cells isolated from patients and controls. As controls, around 23 healthy adult blood donors (median age roughly 60 years; some 12 males and around 11 females) were included and were matched to patients for age and sex. Broad study findings and their caveats: It was noted by the authors that NGS specificity may be reduced at low frequencies, so confirmation of the public or private nature of leukemic clones is needed. Almost every major gamma and delta clonotype in patients was public, meaning shared with at least one healthy donor, and only a couple of gamma clonotypes were private to disease. T cells in controls likely covered a range of maturation stages, whereas leukemic cells were skewed toward terminal effectors, which could potentially limit comparisons between patients and controls. In whole-repertoire clustering, patient gamma repertoires grouped separately from healthy controls, whereas delta repertoires showed no separation between groups.

This clone has only a few counts. Its recognized antigen is unknown. The amino acid sequence in TCRdb belongs to a much larger clone and departs from this DNA's translation at residue 13, likely a sequencing read error; the sequence shown is translated from the DNA. Material for sequencing was blood. The clonotype comes from a human donor in good health. The sequence is built from TRDV1 and TRDJ1, and TRDD3 matches 9 of the central bases. CDR3 region: CALGEGGYDPGGFEENTDKLIF. The DNA is as follows: TGTGCTCTTGGGGAAGGGGGATATGACCCTGGGGGATTCGAAGAGAACACCGATAAACTCATCTTT.